A single sample gave rise to the 22 T cell receptor beta chains below, sequenced in a study of T cells in Graves' hyperthyroidism and ophthalmopathy. Amplified regions were TCR beta CDR3 sequences from RNA transcripts. TCR CDR3 regions were first amplified by RT-PCR with HTBI primers. TCRdb passed the multiplex PCR reads through MiXCR, listing each CDR3 protein once. The sample has more than 500,000 distinct CDR3 sequences; roughly 14% are singletons. The source material was blood. The receptors shown here come from a middle-aged woman with Graves' ophthalmopathy.

This clonotype was seen ten or more times. The V and J genes are TRBV4-2 and TRBJ2-7; D might be TRBD2 (5 bases). The CDR3 spans 14 residues. Trimming pared 0 bases from V and 5 bases from J, leaving 11 bases between. CDR1 is LGHNA and CDR2 is YNFKEQ in the germline V gene. The CDR3 loop reads CASSQDPSGNEQYF. CDR3 DNA: TGTGCCAGCAGCCAAGATCCATCGGGGAACGAGCAGTACTTC.

This clonotype was found a few times. A much larger clone lies one base from this, so it may be a read error. The chain uses TRBV12-3 or TRBV12-4 and TRBJ2-5; D is possibly TRBD1 (6 bases). V was shortened by 6 bases and J by 7 bases, with 12 bases between the two germline ends. The CDR3 sequence is 12 residues long. Here the CDR3 reads CASSKGVVTQYF. Here the CDR3 DNA reads TGTGCCAGCAGCAAGGGGGTTGTGACCCAGTACTTC.

This clonotype was counted ten times or more. The rearrangement uses TRBV19 and TRBJ2-7; the D gene could be TRBD1 or TRBD2 (6 bases each). Trimming removed 5 bases at V and 5 bases at J, with 10 bases between. The CDR3 runs 12 residues. In germline, CDR1 is LNHDA, CDR2 SQIVND (reference sequence). This CDR3 is CASSSGGHEQYF. The CDR3 DNA follows: TGTGCCAGTAGTTCCGGGGGCCACGAGCAGTACTTC.

The sample holds many counts of this clonotype. This sequence joins TRBV30 and TRBJ1-2; TRBD1 matches 8 bases. The CDR3 is made up of 15 amino acids. V gave up 0 bases and J gave up 7 bases; unmatched junction bases: 10. Per germline, CDR1 GTSNPN and CDR2 SVGIG (reference sequence). The CDR3 coding sequence is TGTGCCTGGAGTGTACGTTCAGGGGGCAGTTTTGGCTACACCTTC. As protein: CAWSVRSGGSFGYTF.

The CDR3 nucleotides are TGCAGTGCTAGAGATCTACGGCTTCCGAACTTCGAGCAGTACTTC. Translating gives CSARDLRLPNFEQYF. J is TRBJ2-7 and V is TRBV20-1; D call uncertain. V was cut by 0 bases and J by 6 bases, with 18 bases left in between. Germline assignment: CDR1 DFQATT and CDR2 SNEGSKA (reference sequence). The CDR3 covers 15 residues.

At least ten counts were recorded for this clonotype. The V and J genes are TRBV28 and TRBJ1-2, with D possibly being TRBD1 (6 bases). The CDR3 has 17 amino acids. Germline V gene data show CDR1 as MDHEN and CDR2 as SYDVKM. Trimming cost V 4 bases and J 4 bases, with 22 bases left between them. The CDR3 nucleotides read TGTGCCAGCAGTTCGAATACAGTCAGGGGCGGATTCTATGGCTACACCTTC. Residues: CASSSNTVRGGFYGYTF.

The CDR3 region is CASSVLTSGRDYEQYF. CDR3 DNA: TGTGCCAGCAGTGTCCTGACTAGCGGGAGGGACTACGAGCAGTACTTC. The chain employs TRBV25-1 and TRBJ2-7; TRBD2 aligns across 14 bases. J was trimmed by 3 bases and V by 4 bases; bases with no gene match: 5. The CDR3 totals 16 residues. CDR1 and CDR2 from the germline V gene are MGHDK and SYGVNS.

In its sample, this clonotype was seen many times. J is TRBJ1-1 and V is TRBV27; TRBD1 matches 10 bases. V was pared by 6 bases and J by 11 bases, with 9 bases of the junction left unmatched. In germline, CDR1 is MNHEY, CDR2 SMNVEV (reference sequence). This CDR3 spans 13 amino acids. The DNA for the CDR3 is TGTGCCAGCAGCGGACAGGGGGAAAGTACGGCTTTCTTT. Translating it yields CASSGQGESTAFF.

The CDR3 DNA is TGCAGTGCTCTATCGACAGCGATCCTAATACAAGAGACCCAGTACTTC. As protein: CSALSTAILIQETQYF. This chain joins TRBV20-1 and TRBJ2-5; D is possibly TRBD1 (5 bases). The V gene lost 5 bases and the J gene lost 2 bases, with 21 bases spanning the gap. This CDR3 has 16 amino acids. Germline CDR1 reads DFQATT; CDR2 reads SNEGSKA (reference sequence).

The sample holds many counts of this clonotype. The chain joins TRBV20-1 to TRBJ1-5; the D is unclear. The V end lost 0 bases, the J end lost 2 bases, and 11 bases lay between the germline ends. This CDR3 contains 15 residues. Germline-derived CDR1 and CDR2 are DFQATT and SNEGSKA (reference sequence). This CDR3 is CSARDFLEGNQPQHF. Written as DNA, the CDR3 is TGCAGTGCTAGAGACTTCCTCGAAGGCAATCAGCCCCAGCATTTT.

This clonotype was observed many times. The chain is built from TRBV4-1 and TRBJ1-1; 7 bases agree with TRBD1. Germline loops: CDR1 MGHRA, CDR2 YSYEKL. The trim removed 3 bases at V and 4 bases at J, leaving 8 bases unmatched. The length of the CDR3 is 15 residues. The CDR3 DNA is TGCGCCAGCAGCCAGACGGACAGGCTGTCCACTGAAGCTTTCTTT. Protein sequence: CASSQTDRLSTEAFF.

Notes on this clonotype: This sequence may be a read error, since a much larger clone differs from it by one base. The chain combines TRBV28 with TRBJ2-7; the match to TRBD2 covers 9 bases. This CDR3 has 17 amino acids. Germline V gene lookup returns CDR1 MDHEN and CDR2 SYDVKM. The chain's CDR3 is CASSSDSSGRSSHEQYF. The CDR3 coding sequence is TGTGCCAGCAGTTCCGACTCGAGCGGGAGGAGCTCCCACGAGCAGTACTTC.

This clonotype was counted ten times or more. This rearrangement joins TRBV27 to TRBJ1-1, with 8 bases identical to TRBD1. Germline V gene sequence: CDR1 MNHEY, CDR2 SMNVEV (reference sequence). The length of the CDR3 is 14 residues. J was trimmed by 3 bases and V by 6 bases; bases with no gene match: 6. DNA of the CDR3: TGTGCCAGCAGGACGACAGGGGCTTACACTGAAGCTTTCTTT. This encodes CASRTTGAYTEAFF.

This clonotype was detected ten times or more. This chain joins TRBV27 and TRBJ2-7; TRBD1 aligns across 7 bases. The CDR3 totals 16 residues. Germline V gene sequence: CDR1 MNHEY, CDR2 SMNVEV (reference sequence). The V segment lost 5 bases and the J segment 4 bases; nucleotides outside the gene matches: 14. This CDR3 is CASSKIRQGFKYEQYF. In DNA, the CDR3 is TGTGCCAGCAGTAAGATCCGACAGGGTTTCAAGTACGAGCAGTACTTC.

In this sample, this clonotype turned up many times. The chain joins TRBV30 to TRBJ2-7; either TRBD1 or TRBD2 may fit D (5 bases each). The germline CDR1 and CDR2 sequences are GTSNPN and SVGIG (reference sequence). This CDR3 region has 15 residues. V was pared by 1 base and J by 2 bases, with 15 bases between. The CDR3 loop is CAWSGTTGRTYEQYF. CDR3 bases: TGTGCCTGGAGTGGCACCACGGGACGGACCTACGAGCAGTACTTC. Using reference TRBV30 and TRBJ2-7 for the parts outside the CDR3, the full variable domain is SQTIHQWPATLVQPVGSPLSLECTVEGTSNPNLYWYRQAAGRGLQLLFYSVGIGQISSEVPQNLSASRPQDRQFILSSKKLLLSDSGFYLCAWSGTTGRTYEQYFGPGTRLTVT.

This clonotype came up many times. The J gene is TRBJ1-5, the V gene TRBV24-1; TRBD1 agrees at 7 bases. Unmatched junction bases numbered 3, after V lost 7 bases and J lost 4 bases. CDR3 length: 13 residues. Germline CDR1 KGHDR, CDR2 SFDVKD. The CDR3 DNA sequence: TGTGCCACCAGATACAGGGGAAATCAGCCCCAGCATTTT. Translation gives CATRYRGNQPQHF.

This clonotype has ten or more counts. The chain links TRBV28 to TRBJ2-5; 7 bases map to TRBD2. Trimming removed 5 bases from V and 1 base from J; junction bases left unmatched: 4. CDR1 is MDHEN and CDR2 is SYDVKM in the germline V gene. This CDR3 has 14 amino acids. DNA for the CDR3: TGTGCCAGCAGTAAACTAGCGATCCAAGAGACCCAGTACTTC. This sequence encodes CASSKLAIQETQYF.

This clonotype was seen many times. The chain has TRBV28 and TRBJ1-5; 7 bases map to TRBD1. CDR3 length equals 14 residues. The V segment lost 6 bases and the J segment 1 base; nucleotides outside the gene matches: 3. Germline CDR1 is MDHEN and CDR2 is SYDVKM. Written as DNA, the CDR3 is TGTGCCAGCAGCGACAGGGTGAGCAATCAGCCCCAGCATTTT. This codes for CASSDRVSNQPQHF.

This clonotype was recorded at least ten times. This chain links TRBV20-1 with TRBJ2-5; TRBD2 aligns across 7 bases. Trimming removed 1 base from V and 7 bases from J; junction bases left unmatched: 9. The CDR3 loop spans 14 amino acids. Per the germline V gene, CDR1 is DFQATT and CDR2 is SNEGSKA (reference sequence). Here the CDR3 reads CSARGDSREGTQYF. The CDR3 DNA is TGCAGTGCTAGAGGGGATTCGAGGGAGGGGACCCAGTACTTC.

This clonotype was counted ten times or more. The rearrangement links TRBV11-2 to TRBJ1-2; D is perhaps TRBD1 (5 bases). CDR3 size: 16 residues. The ends were cut back, 1 base at V and 3 bases at J, with 15 bases in the middle. Germline CDR1 SGHAT, CDR2 FQNNGV. CDR3 residues: CASSLVFTRVDYGYTF. The CDR3 DNA follows: TGTGCCAGCAGCTTAGTGTTTACCAGGGTGGACTATGGCTACACCTTC.

This clonotype was picked up a small number of times. The rearrangement joins TRBV6-1 to TRBJ2-7, with D perhaps being TRBD1 or TRBD2 (5 bases each). The V gene's germline CDR1 is MNHNS and CDR2 SASEGT. V dropped 6 bases and J dropped 3 bases, with 12 bases sitting between them. The CDR3 sequence is 13 residues long. CDR3 loop: CASSRMRGYEQYF. DNA for the CDR3: TGTGCCAGCAGCCGGATGAGGGGCTACGAGCAGTACTTC.

This clonotype has ten or more counts. The gene calls are TRBV6-2 or TRBV6-3 and TRBJ1-5; 11 nucleotides match TRBD1. Germline assignment: CDR1 MNHEY and CDR2 SVGEGT. With V trimmed by 2 bases and J by 5 bases, 8 bases remained unmatched. The CDR3 has 17 amino acids. The CDR3 is CASSYRDRGFFYQPQHF. The CDR3 DNA follows: TGTGCCAGCAGTTACCGGGACAGGGGGTTTTTCTATCAGCCCCAGCATTTT.